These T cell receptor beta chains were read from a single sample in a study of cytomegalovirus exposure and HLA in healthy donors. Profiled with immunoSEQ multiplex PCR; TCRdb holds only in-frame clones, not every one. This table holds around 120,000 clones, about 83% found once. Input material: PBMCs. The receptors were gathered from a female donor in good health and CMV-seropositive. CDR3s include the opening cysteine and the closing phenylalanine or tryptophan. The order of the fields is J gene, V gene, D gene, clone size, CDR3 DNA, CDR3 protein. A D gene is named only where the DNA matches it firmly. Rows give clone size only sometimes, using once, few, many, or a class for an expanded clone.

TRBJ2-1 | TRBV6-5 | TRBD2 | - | TGTGCCAGCAGCCGGGAGGGCAGGGTCAATGAGCAGTTCTTC | CASSREGRVNEQFF
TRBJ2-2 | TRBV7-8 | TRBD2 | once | TGTGCCAGCAGCTCTAGCGGGGGGGCCATCGGGGAGCTGTTTTTT | CASSSSGGAIGELFF
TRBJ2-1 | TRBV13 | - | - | TGTGCCAGCAGCTTAGGCAGCAGGGATGATGAGCAGTTCTTC | CASSLGSRDDEQFF
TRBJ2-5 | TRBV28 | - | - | TGTGCCAGCAGTTTGTTCGGGCAAGAGACCCAGTACTTC | CASSLFGQETQYF
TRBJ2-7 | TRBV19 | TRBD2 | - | TGTGCCAGTACCCTTAGGGCTAGCGGTTCCTACGAGCAGTACTTC | CASTLRASGSYEQYF
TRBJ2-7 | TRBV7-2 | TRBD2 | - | TGTGCCAGCAGCCGGGCTTGGGGGGGGGCCTACGAGCAGTACTTC | CASSRAWGGAYEQYF
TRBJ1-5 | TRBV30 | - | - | TGTGCCTGGAGCGGACAGAGCAATCAGCCCCAGCATTTT | CAWSGQSNQPQHF
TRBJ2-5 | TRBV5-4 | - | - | TGTGCCAGCAGCTTACAGGCTCGAGAGACCCAGTACTTC | CASSLQARETQYF
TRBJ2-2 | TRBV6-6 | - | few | TGTGCCAGCGGCTCCAACACCGGGGAGCTGTTTTTT | CASGSNTGELFF
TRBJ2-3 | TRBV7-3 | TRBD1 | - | TGTGCCAGCAGCCCACAGGGGGATACGCAGTATTTT | CASSPQGDTQYF
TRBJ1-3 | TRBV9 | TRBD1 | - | TGTGCCAGCAGCCCTAGGACAGGCCACTCTGGAAACACCATATATTTT | CASSPRTGHSGNTIYF
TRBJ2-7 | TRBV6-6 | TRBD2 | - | TGTGCCAGCAGGGGCGGGGGGACCGGGGGGTACGAGCAGTACTTC | CASRGGGTGGYEQYF
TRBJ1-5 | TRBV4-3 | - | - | TGCGCCAGCAGCCAAGATCGGGGGGGACTGACGCATTTT | CASSQDRGGLTHF
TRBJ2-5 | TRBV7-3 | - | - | TGTGCCAGCAGCTTGGTGGCTAGCGCCACCGAGACCCAGTACTTC | CASSLVASATETQYF
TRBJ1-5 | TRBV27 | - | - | TGTGCCAGCAGGCTTCGGTCCAATCAGCCCCAGCATTTT | CASRLRSNQPQHF
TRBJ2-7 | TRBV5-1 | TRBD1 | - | TGCGCCAGCAGCTCACCGGGACAGGGGTCCTACGAGCAGTACTTC | CASSSPGQGSYEQYF